This T cell receptor (beta chain) came from a study of T cells after yellow fever vaccination. The germline V and J ends were trimmed by 8 bases and 2 bases, with 20 bases remaining between them. This CDR3 has 16 residues. Germline CDR1 SGHAT, CDR2 FQNNGV. Study-wide points: Booster samples showed a return of most primary-vaccination clones (about 96% CD4, over 70% CD8).

Each CDR3 protein is one row after TCRdb ran MiXCR on the 5' RACE reads. The sample lists about 320,000 distinct CDR3 sequences, 3.5% to 4.5% occurring once. This clonotype has at least ten counts. Its target is not known. The chain joins TRBV11-2 to TRBJ2-3; D possibly uses TRBD1 or TRBD2 (5 bases each). This receptor was obtained from a man younger than 35 who received the YFV17D yellow fever vaccine. This specimen was PBMCs, taken 15 days after the yellow fever booster vaccination. The CDR3, as DNA: TGTGCCAGCTCTTCCCTCTGGGGGAAGTACACAGATACGCAGTATTTT. Protein product: CASSSLWGKYTDTQYF. Variable domain in full (rest from reference TRBV11-2 and TRBJ2-3): EAGVAQSPRYKIIEKRQSVAFWCNPISGHATLYWYQQILGQGPKLLIQFQNNGVVDDSQLPKDRFSAERLKGVDSTLKIQPAKLEDSAVYLCASSSLWGKYTDTQYFGPGTRLTVL.